The clone carrying this TCR beta chain was found once. These data originate in a study of shared clonotypes between healthy human individuals. Repertoires were generated with immunoSEQ multiplex PCR, while TCRdb's copy carries only in-frame clones and drops some. This table has more than 400,000 clones, around four fifths appearing once. Germline V lookup: CDR1 GTSNPN, CDR2 SVGIG (reference sequence). Deletions cut 1 base from V and 8 bases from J, with 20 bases between. CDR3 length equals 15 residues. The sequencing sample was made of PBMCs. V and J are TRBV30 and TRBJ1-2, with D perhaps TRBD1 (5 bases). The TCR originated in a woman in her thirties or forties in good health. Some clones in this sample may be carry-over from other donors' samples. This CDR3 is CAWSAIVPTGAGYTF. CDR3 nucleotides: TGTGCCTGGAGTGCCATAGTCCCAACCGGGGCCGGCTACACCTTC.